This T cell receptor (beta chain) was observed in a study of beta chain features in type 1 diabetes. All of the isolated RNA was reverse transcribed, so expressed TCRB transcripts were sequenced. Assay: immunoSEQ multiplex PCR; the TCRdb copy retains only in-frame clones and omits some. The table records fewer than 350,000 clones, roughly 8% of them present only once. Deletions cut 4 bases from V and 7 bases from J, with 11 bases between. The CDR3 is 13 amino acids. In germline, CDR1 is SSHAT, CDR2 FNYEAQ (reference sequence). The authors took one heparinised blood draw, averaging approximately 120 mL, from each donor. This clone has a count of ten or more.

The clonotype originates from a woman in her late teens or twenties in good health. The V and J genes are TRBV7-7 and TRBJ2-1; D is unclear. Sequencing used central memory CD4+ T cells from blood. The CDR3 sequence is CASSSSDLNEQFF. CDR3 in DNA: TGTGCCAGCAGCTCCTCCGACCTAAATGAGCAGTTCTTC. Full variable domain (rest looked up from reference TRBV7-7 and TRBJ2-1): GAGVSQSPRYKVTKRGQDVTLRCDPISSHATLYWYQQALGQGPEFLTYFNYEAQPDKSGLPSDRFSAERPEGSISTLTIQRTEQRDSAMYRCASSSSDLNEQFFGPGTRLTVL.